Below are 18 T cell receptor beta chains sequenced from a single sample in a study of blood T cell repertoires in COVID-19. Clones were read by immunoSEQ multiplex PCR, and TCRdb kept only the in-frame ones, dropping some. The top ten hold 0.65% to 0.9% of the sample, which has tens of thousands of clones, approximately 92% seen once. The sequenced sample was peripheral blood. The receptors were gathered from a woman aged 80 or older with acute or convalescent COVID-19.

The chain links TRBV24-1 to TRBJ1-5; 7 nucleotides match TRBD1. Germline CDR1 and CDR2: KGHDR and SFDVKD. CDR3 length equals 17 residues. Unmatched junction bases numbered 13, after V lost 9 bases and J lost 0 bases. In DNA, the CDR3 is TGTGCCACCTCCACTGTCCACAGGGGACGTAGCAATCAGCCCCAGCATTTT. It yields the protein CATSTVHRGRSNQPQHF.

This chain connects TRBV6-6 to TRBJ2-7, with D perhaps matching TRBD1 (6 bases). The ends were cut back, 3 bases at V and 2 bases at J, with 11 bases in the middle. From germline, CDR1 is MNHNY and CDR2 SVGAGI (reference sequence). The CDR3 contains 14 residues. The CDR3: CASSYRTVTYEQYF. Here the CDR3 DNA reads TGTGCCAGCAGTTATCGGACAGTAACCTACGAGCAGTACTTC.

The chain has TRBV4-2 and TRBJ2-5, with D maybe TRBD2 (5 bases). CDR3 length: 13 residues. Germline V gene sequence: CDR1 LGHNA, CDR2 YNFKEQ. Deletions cut 3 bases from V and 4 bases from J, with 9 bases between. CDR3 region: CASSQLAAETQYF. The CDR3 coding sequence is TGTGCCAGCAGCCAGCTAGCAGCAGAGACCCAGTACTTC.

This clone was detected only a few times. The genes are TRBV5-1 and TRBJ1-1; D perhaps matches TRBD1 (6 bases). CDR1 and CDR2 from the germline V gene are SGHRS and YFSETQ. This CDR3 is 13 amino acids long. The V end was cut by 7 bases, the J end by 5 bases, with 15 bases between. The CDR3: CASRGAPWTEAFF. The DNA of the CDR3 is TGCGCCAGCCGGGGGGCCCCTTGGACTGAAGCTTTCTTT.

This clone has just one count. The V and J genes are TRBV7-3 and TRBJ2-2, with 7 positions matching TRBD1. Germline lookup yields CDR1 SGHTA and CDR2 FQGTGA. This CDR3 is built from 17 residues. V was pared by 2 bases and J by 0 bases, with 6 bases of the junction left unmatched. CDR3 sequence (DNA): TGTGCCAGCAGCTTAGTTGGGACAGTGTCGAACACCGGGGAGCTGTTTTTT. Its protein is CASSLVGTVSNTGELFF.

The chain links TRBV5-1 to TRBJ2-5, with 9 bases lining up with TRBD1. This CDR3 is built from 18 residues. The germline gives CDR1 SGHRS, CDR2 YFSETQ. V was clipped by 0 bases and J by 5 bases; unmatched bases: 14. The CDR3 sequence: CASSLGTGTGKSAETQYF. CDR3 sequence (DNA): TGCGCCAGCAGCTTGGGGACCGGGACAGGGAAAAGTGCCGAGACCCAGTACTTC.

J is TRBJ2-7 and V is TRBV7-2; D not resolved. The CDR3 runs to 13 residues. The V gene lost 4 bases and the J gene lost 2 bases, with 9 bases spanning the gap. The germline V gene has CDR1 SGHTA and CDR2 FQGNSA. The CDR3 nucleotides read TGTGCCAGCAGCTCCGACACGACCTACGAGCAGTACTTC. This gives the protein CASSSDTTYEQYF.

The rearrangement joins TRBV27 to TRBJ1-1; D call uncertain. Germline-derived CDR1 and CDR2 are MNHEY and SMNVEV (reference sequence). Trimming cost V 3 bases and J 0 bases, with 5 bases left between them. CDR3 length: 13 residues. CDR3 region: CASSFQMNTEAFF. The CDR3 DNA sequence: TGTGCCAGCAGTTTTCAAATGAACACTGAAGCTTTCTTT.

This chain connects TRBV4-1 to TRBJ2-2; 9 nucleotides agree with TRBD2. This CDR3 comprises 19 residues. Germline-derived CDR1 and CDR2 are MGHRA and YSYEKL. V gave up 3 bases and J gave up 5 bases; unmatched junction bases: 16. The chain's CDR3 is CASSQQLTSGQLRTGELFF. CDR3 DNA: TGCGCCAGCAGCCAGCAATTGACTAGCGGCCAGTTGAGAACCGGGGAGCTGTTTTTT.

The chain recombines TRBV20-1 with TRBJ2-7, with D uncertain. In germline, CDR1 is DFQATT, CDR2 SNEGSKA (reference sequence). This CDR3 spans 10 amino acids. Trimming took off 8 bases at V and 5 bases at J, with 10 bases between the two ends. The CDR3 DNA follows: TGCAGTCCCCCTGGGCACGAGCAGTACTTC. Translated: CSPPGHEQYF.

The genes are TRBV4-3 and TRBJ2-3, with 10 nucleotides matching TRBD2. The CDR3 is 16 amino acids. The J segment lost 4 bases and the V segment lost 0 bases, leaving 4 bases of the junction unmatched. Germline-derived CDR1 and CDR2 are LGHNA and YSLEER. The CDR3 loop is CASSQDISGGADTQYF. CDR3 bases: TGCGCCAGCAGCCAAGATATCAGCGGGGGGGCAGATACGCAGTATTTT.

The V gene is TRBV5-1, the J gene TRBJ2-1; unclear D gene. CDR3 length equals 15 residues. Germline CDR1 and CDR2: SGHRS and YFSETQ. V was cut by 0 bases and J by 5 bases, with 12 bases left in between. In DNA, the CDR3 is TGCGCCAGCAGCTTGGGAACAGTCCTGAACAATGAGCAGTTCTTC. Translated, it gives CASSLGTVLNNEQFF.

This clone was counted a few times. This chain's CDR3 is CASSMDKLNSGNTIYF. Written as DNA, the CDR3 is TGTGCCAGTAGTATGGACAAACTAAACTCTGGAAACACCATATATTTT. This chain connects TRBV19 to TRBJ1-3; a possible D gene is TRBD1 (5 bases). The length of the CDR3 is 16 residues. Germline V lookup: CDR1 LNHDA, CDR2 SQIVND (reference sequence). Deletions cut 3 bases from V and 0 bases from J, with 12 bases between.

This clone was detected only once. The chain employs TRBV5-1 and TRBJ2-1; 9 bases are shared with TRBD1. Losses at the gene ends were 0 bases for V and 5 bases for J; bases not matched to a gene: 6. The germline CDR1 and CDR2 sequences are SGHRS and YFSETQ. The CDR3 extends over 16 amino acids. The CDR3, as DNA: TGCGCCAGCAGCTTGGTAGGGACAGGGATCGACAATGAGCAGTTCTTC. Its translation is CASSLVGTGIDNEQFF.

This clone was counted once. The CDR3 sequence: CASSPPWQEQFF. The CDR3 nucleotides read TGTGCCAGCAGTCCGCCGTGGCAGGAGCAGTTCTTC. The chain couples TRBV28 to TRBJ2-1; no clear D. The V gene's germline CDR1 is MDHEN and CDR2 SYDVKM. The V and J ends lost 5 bases and 10 bases respectively, with 12 bases between them. The length of the CDR3 is 12 residues.

The chain is built from TRBV10-1 and TRBJ1-2; the D gene is possibly TRBD1 (5 bases). Trimming pared 9 bases from V and 7 bases from J, leaving 21 bases between. The CDR3 has 14 amino acids. Germline V gives CDR1 WNHNN, CDR2 SYGVQD (reference sequence). CDR3 coding DNA: TGCGCCAGTAGGTCCGGAGGGGAAAACGGTGGCTACACCTTC. This codes for CASRSGGENGGYTF.

The chain links TRBV3-1 (or the pseudogene TRBV3-2) to TRBJ2-3, with TRBD2 identical over 11 bases. Germline V gene sequence: CDR1 LGHDT, CDR2 YNNKEL (reference sequence). The J segment lost 0 bases and the V segment lost 4 bases, leaving 12 bases of the junction unmatched. There are 19 residues in the CDR3. The CDR3 nucleotides read TGTGCCAGCAGCCGGGGGCTAGCGGGGGGTTTCTCTAGCACAGATACGCAGTATTTT. Its protein product is CASSRGLAGGFSSTDTQYF.

The chain recombines TRBV5-4 with TRBJ2-3; 11 bases align to TRBD1. Germline values: CDR1 SGHNT, CDR2 YYREEE (reference sequence). V was clipped by 2 bases and J by 6 bases; unmatched bases: 2. CDR3 length equals 14 residues. DNA of the CDR3: TGTGCCAGCAGCTTAGGGGACAGGGGGGATACGCAGTATTTT. Protein: CASSLGDRGDTQYF.